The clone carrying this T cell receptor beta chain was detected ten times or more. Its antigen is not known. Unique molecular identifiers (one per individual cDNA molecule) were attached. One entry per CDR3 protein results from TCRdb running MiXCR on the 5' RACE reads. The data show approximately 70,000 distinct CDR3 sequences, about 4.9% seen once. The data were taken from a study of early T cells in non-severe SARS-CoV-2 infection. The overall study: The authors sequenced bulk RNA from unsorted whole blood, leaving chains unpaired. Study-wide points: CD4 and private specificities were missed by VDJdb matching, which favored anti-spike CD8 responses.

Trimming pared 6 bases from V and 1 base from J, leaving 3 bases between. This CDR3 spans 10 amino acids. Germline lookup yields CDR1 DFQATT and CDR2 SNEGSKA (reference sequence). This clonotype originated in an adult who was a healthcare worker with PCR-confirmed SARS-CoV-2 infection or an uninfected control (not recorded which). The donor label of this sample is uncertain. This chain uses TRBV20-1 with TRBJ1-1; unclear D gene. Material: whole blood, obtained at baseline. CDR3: CSAENTEAFF. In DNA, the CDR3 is TGCAGTGCCGAGAACACTGAAGCTTTCTTT.